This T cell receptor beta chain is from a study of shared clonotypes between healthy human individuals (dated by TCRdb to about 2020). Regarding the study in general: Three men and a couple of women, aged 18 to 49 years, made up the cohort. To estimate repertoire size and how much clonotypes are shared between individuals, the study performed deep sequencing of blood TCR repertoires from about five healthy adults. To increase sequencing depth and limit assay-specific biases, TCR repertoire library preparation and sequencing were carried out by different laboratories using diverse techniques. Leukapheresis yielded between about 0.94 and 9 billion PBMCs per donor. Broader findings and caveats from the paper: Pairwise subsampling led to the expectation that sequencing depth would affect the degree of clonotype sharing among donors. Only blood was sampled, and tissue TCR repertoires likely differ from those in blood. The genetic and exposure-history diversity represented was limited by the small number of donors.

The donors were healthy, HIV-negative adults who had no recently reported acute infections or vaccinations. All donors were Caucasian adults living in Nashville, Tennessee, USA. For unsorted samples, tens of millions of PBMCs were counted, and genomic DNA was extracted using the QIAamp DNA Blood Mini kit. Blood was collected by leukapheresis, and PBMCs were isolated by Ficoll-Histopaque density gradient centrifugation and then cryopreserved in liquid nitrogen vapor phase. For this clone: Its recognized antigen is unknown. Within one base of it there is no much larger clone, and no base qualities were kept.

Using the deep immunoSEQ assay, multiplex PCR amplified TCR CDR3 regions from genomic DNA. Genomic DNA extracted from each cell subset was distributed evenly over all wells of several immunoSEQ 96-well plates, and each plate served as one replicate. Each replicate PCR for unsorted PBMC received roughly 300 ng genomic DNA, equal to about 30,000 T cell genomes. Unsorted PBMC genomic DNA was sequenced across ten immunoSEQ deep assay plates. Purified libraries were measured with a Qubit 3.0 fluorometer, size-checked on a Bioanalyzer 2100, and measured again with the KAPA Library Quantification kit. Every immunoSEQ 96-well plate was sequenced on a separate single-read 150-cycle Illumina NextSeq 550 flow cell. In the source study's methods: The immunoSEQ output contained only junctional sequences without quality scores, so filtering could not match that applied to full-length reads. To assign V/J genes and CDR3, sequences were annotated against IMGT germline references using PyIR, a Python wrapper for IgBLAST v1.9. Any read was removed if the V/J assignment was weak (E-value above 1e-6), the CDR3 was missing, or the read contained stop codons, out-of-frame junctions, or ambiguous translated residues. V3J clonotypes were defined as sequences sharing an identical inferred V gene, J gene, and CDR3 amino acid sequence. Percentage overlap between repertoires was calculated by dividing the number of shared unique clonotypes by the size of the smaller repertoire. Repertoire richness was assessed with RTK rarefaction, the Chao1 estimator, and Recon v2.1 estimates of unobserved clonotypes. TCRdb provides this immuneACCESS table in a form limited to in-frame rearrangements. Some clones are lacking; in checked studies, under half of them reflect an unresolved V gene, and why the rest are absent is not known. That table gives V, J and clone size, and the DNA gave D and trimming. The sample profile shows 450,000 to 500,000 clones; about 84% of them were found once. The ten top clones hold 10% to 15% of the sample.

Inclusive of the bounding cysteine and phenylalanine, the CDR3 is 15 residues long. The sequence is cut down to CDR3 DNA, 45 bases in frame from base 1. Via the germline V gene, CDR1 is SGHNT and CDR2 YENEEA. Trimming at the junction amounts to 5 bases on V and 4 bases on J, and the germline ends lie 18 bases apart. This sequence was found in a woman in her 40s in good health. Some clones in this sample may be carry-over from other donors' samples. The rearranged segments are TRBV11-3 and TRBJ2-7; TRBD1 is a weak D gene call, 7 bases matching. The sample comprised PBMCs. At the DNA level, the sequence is TGTGCCAGCAGCCGGGGGACAGTTCCGCCGTACGAGCAGTACTTC. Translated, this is CASSRGTVPPYEQYF. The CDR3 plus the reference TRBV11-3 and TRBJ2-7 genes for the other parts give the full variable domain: EAGVVQSPRYKIIEKKQPVAFWCNPISGHNTLYWYLQNLGQGPELLIRYENEEAVDDSQLPKDRFSAERLKGVDSTLKIQPAELGDSAVYLCASSRGTVPPYEQYFGPGTRLTVT.